Presented here are 26 T cell receptor beta chains from one specimen sequenced in a study of cytomegalovirus exposure and HLA in healthy donors. PCR used 60 Vbeta primers and 13 Jbeta primers. TCRdb's table, derived via immunoSEQ multiplex PCR, lists solely in-frame clones and lacks some. Altogether about 160,000 clones are present, approximately 76% being singletons, with the ten largest covering approximately 1.4%. Sequencing was carried out using PBMCs. These TCRs come from a man in his fifties or sixties in good health and CMV-seronegative.

The chain links TRBV4-1 to TRBJ2-3; 15 bases are a match to TRBD2. Germline V lookup: CDR1 MGHRA, CDR2 YSYEKL. The CDR3 length is 19 residues. V dropped 4 bases and J dropped 4; count of bases not matched to a gene: 12. DNA for the CDR3: TGCGCCAGCAGCCTTTGGACTAGCGGGGGGGCCGGTCCCGCAGATACGCAGTATTTT. This encodes CASSLWTSGGAGPADTQYF.

V gene TRBV19 combines with J gene TRBJ2-5; weak D call: TRBD2 (6 bases). The CDR3 is made up of 15 amino acids. CDR1 and CDR2 from the germline V gene are LNHDA and SQIVND (reference sequence). The ends were cut back, 3 bases at V and 1 base at J, with 12 bases in the middle. The CDR3 protein is CASSMWGDGQETQYF. The CDR3 DNA reads as TGTGCCAGTAGTATGTGGGGGGATGGCCAAGAGACCCAGTACTTC.

The chain uses TRBV28 and TRBJ1-1; the match to TRBD1 covers 8 bases. This CDR3 contains 13 residues. V lost 6 bases and J lost 8; bases outside the gene matches: 8. In germline, CDR1 is MDHEN, CDR2 SYDVKM. Here the CDR3 reads CASSSPDRVEAFF. DNA for the CDR3: TGTGCCAGCAGCTCTCCGGACAGGGTAGAAGCTTTCTTT.

The chain is built from TRBV27 and TRBJ1-1; possibly TRBD1 for D (5 bases). This CDR3 spans 14 amino acids. Deletions cut 6 bases from V and 1 base from J, with 12 bases between. The V gene's germline CDR1 is MNHEY and CDR2 SMNVEV (reference sequence). DNA of the CDR3: TGTGCCAGCAGCCCCGGCAGGGCGAACACTGAAGCTTTCTTT. Encoded protein: CASSPGRANTEAFF.

This clone showed up just a few times. The chain carries TRBV13 and TRBJ2-5; 7 nucleotides align to TRBD1. Trimming cost V 5 bases and J 4 bases; bases outside gene matches: 4. The CDR3 extends over 13 amino acids. CDR1 PRHDT and CDR2 FYEKMQ come from the germline V gene (reference sequence). The CDR3 reads CASSLTGRETQYF. The CDR3 DNA reads TGTGCCAGCAGCCTGACAGGGCGAGAGACCCAGTACTTC.

This clone was observed a few times. The chain has TRBV25-1 and TRBJ2-2; D is perhaps TRBD1 (6 bases). Germline CDR1 reads MGHDK; CDR2 reads SYGVNS. V was cut by 1 base and J by 4 bases, with 16 bases left in between. CDR3 size: 17 residues. CDR3 nucleotide sequence: TGTGCCAGCAGTGAATGGGCGCAGGGGTTCGGCACCGGGGAGCTGTTTTTT. Residues: CASSEWAQGFGTGELFF.

This clone showed up just once. V usage is TRBV10-3 and J usage is TRBJ2-7; TRBD1 matches at 8 bases. Per germline, CDR1 ENHRY and CDR2 SYGVKD. The J segment lost 3 bases and the V segment lost 7 bases, leaving 5 bases of the junction unmatched. This CDR3 region has 13 residues. The CDR3 protein is CAITRDRIYEQYF. In DNA, the CDR3 is TGTGCCATCACCCGGGACAGGATCTACGAGCAGTACTTC.

The V and J genes are TRBV27 and TRBJ2-7; D remains unclear. From germline, CDR1 is MNHEY and CDR2 SMNVEV (reference sequence). Between the trimmed V and J ends, which lost 4 bases and 5 bases, there was a span of 6 bases. This CDR3 contains 11 residues. The CDR3 sequence is CASSSFHEQYF. DNA for the CDR3: TGTGCCAGCAGTTCTTTCCACGAGCAGTACTTC.

The chain has TRBV7-2 and TRBJ2-1; tentatively, D is TRBD2 (6 bases). V was clipped by 4 bases and J by 4 bases, with 17 bases between them. CDR1 and CDR2 (germline): SGHTA, FQGNSA. The CDR3 extends over 16 amino acids. The CDR3 region has the DNA TGTGCCAGCAGCTCCGACCTAGCGCCGGATTACAATGAGCAGTTCTTC. Protein: CASSSDLAPDYNEQFF.

The CDR3, as DNA: TGCAGCGTTGAGGCAGGGGCAGCTTTCTTT. The encoded protein is CSVEAGAAFF. The chain combines TRBV29-1 with TRBJ1-1; D is possibly TRBD1 (6 bases). This CDR3 contains 10 residues. The V and J ends lost 3 bases and 10 bases respectively, with 9 bases between them. CDR1 and CDR2 from the germline V gene are SQVTM and ANQGSEA.

CDR3 sequence reads: CASSETSGSDYEQYF. The CDR3 nucleotides read TGTGCCAGCAGTGAGACTAGCGGGAGTGACTACGAGCAGTACTTC. The chain links TRBV25-1 to TRBJ2-7, with 12 nucleotides matching TRBD2. Germline trimming cut 3 bases from V and 3 bases from J; bases unmatched to any gene: 3. The CDR3 sequence is 15 residues long. Germline CDR1 MGHDK, CDR2 SYGVNS.

This clone was seen only once. The chain's CDR3 is CASSTGTPVANEQFF. The CDR3 DNA follows: TGTGCCAGCAGCACCGGGACTCCCGTGGCCAATGAGCAGTTCTTC. V gene TRBV5-4 combines with J gene TRBJ2-1; tentative D call: TRBD2 (6 bases). CDR3 size: 15 residues. The germline V and J ends were trimmed by 4 bases and 6 bases, with 17 bases remaining between them. Germline-derived CDR1 and CDR2 are SGHNT and YYREEE (reference sequence).

V usage is TRBV28 and J usage is TRBJ2-1, with 9 positions matching TRBD2. Trimming removed 7 bases from V and 6 bases from J; junction bases left unmatched: 7. Germline V gene data show CDR1 as MDHEN and CDR2 as SYDVKM. CDR3 length equals 14 residues. The CDR3 DNA reads TGTGCCAGCATAGGGCTAGCGGGATTCAATGAGCAGTTCTTC. It yields the protein CASIGLAGFNEQFF.

The gene calls are TRBV6-6 and TRBJ1-2; tentative D call: TRBD1 (6 bases). The CDR3 extends over 16 amino acids. V was shortened by 0 bases and J by 5 bases, with 16 bases between the two germline ends. CDR1 and CDR2 (germline): MNHNY, SVGAGI (reference sequence). CDR3 bases: TGTGCCAGCAGTTACTCGTCGGGTGGGGGGGCATATGGCTACACCTTC. Translating gives CASSYSSGGGAYGYTF.

The chain recombines TRBV30 with TRBJ2-7; TRBD2 matches at 8 bases. The CDR3 is 16 residues long. The germline V gene encodes CDR1 GTSNPN and CDR2 SVGIG (reference sequence). J was trimmed by 10 bases and V by 5 bases; bases with no gene match: 22. CDR3 coding DNA: TGTGCCTGGGCCCCCGACGAGTTAGCGGGGCTCGGCGGACAGTACTTC. Translated: CAWAPDELAGLGGQYF.

The sample holds one count of this clone. The chain recombines TRBV5-1 with TRBJ2-1, with 9 positions matching TRBD1. With 4 bases clipped from V and 3 bases from J, the junction kept 5 bases outside the gene matches. This CDR3 is 15 amino acids long. Germline CDR1 and CDR2: SGHRS and YFSETQ. The CDR3 region is CASSATGGLYNEQFF. The CDR3 bases are TGCGCCAGCAGCGCGACAGGGGGTCTCTACAATGAGCAGTTCTTC.

The chain has TRBV7-9 and TRBJ2-3, with 9 nucleotides matching TRBD1. Germline CDR1 reads SEHNR; CDR2 reads FQNEAQ (reference sequence). The V gene end was trimmed by 5 bases and the J gene end by 1 base; junction bases not matched to a gene: 7. The CDR3 loop spans 16 amino acids. The CDR3 nucleotides are TGTGCCAGCAGCCAACCACAGGGGGCCGGCACAGATACGCAGTATTTT. Amino acids: CASSQPQGAGTDTQYF.

The J gene is TRBJ2-5, the V gene TRBV7-9; 8 bases agree with TRBD1. Germline V gene sequence: CDR1 SEHNR, CDR2 FQNEAQ (reference sequence). J was trimmed by 1 base and V by 1 base; bases with no gene match: 11. The CDR3 has 18 amino acids. CDR3 nucleotides: TGTGCCAGCAGCTTAGAGGGGTGGACAGGGATGGTCCAAGAGACCCAGTACTTC. Translating gives CASSLEGWTGMVQETQYF.

The chain links TRBV4-3 to TRBJ1-6; D may be TRBD1 (6 bases). V was shortened by 2 bases and J by 8 bases, with 10 bases between the two germline ends. Germline V gene sequence: CDR1 LGHNA, CDR2 YSLEER. The CDR3 has 14 residues. The CDR3 sequence: CASSQRYRDSPLHF. The CDR3 region has the DNA TGCGCCAGCAGCCAACGCTACAGGGATTCACCCCTCCACTTT.

This clone was seen only a few times. The chain uses TRBV10-3 and TRBJ2-5; 7 bases fit TRBD1. With V trimmed by 7 bases and J by 6 bases, 2 bases remained unmatched. CDR1 ENHRY and CDR2 SYGVKD come from the germline V gene. The CDR3 is 11 amino acids. The CDR3 loop is CAIMTGKTQYF. In nucleotides, the CDR3 is TGTGCCATCATGACAGGGAAGACCCAGTACTTC.

The chain uses TRBV27 and TRBJ2-7; the match to TRBD2 covers 10 bases. V was clipped by 5 bases and J by 4 bases; unmatched bases: 8. CDR3 length: 15 amino acids. Looked up from germline, CDR1 is MNHEY and CDR2 is SMNVEV (reference sequence). CDR3 DNA sequence: TGTGCCAGCAGTGCTGGACTAGCGGCCCAGTACGAGCAGTACTTC. The encoded protein is CASSAGLAAQYEQYF.

The gene calls are TRBV7-3 and TRBJ2-1; 14 positions agree with TRBD2. Trimming took 2 bases from V and 8 from J; bases not matched to a gene: 14. The CDR3 length is 19 residues. Germline-derived CDR1 and CDR2 are SGHTA and FQGTGA. The CDR3: CASSLAKGLAGARGHEQFF. The CDR3 coding sequence is TGTGCCAGCAGCTTAGCAAAGGGACTAGCGGGGGCCCGCGGCCATGAGCAGTTCTTC. Filled out from reference TRBV7-3 and TRBJ2-1, the complete variable domain reads GAGVSQTPSNKVTEKGKYVELRCDPISGHTALYWYRQSLGQGPEFLIYFQGTGAADDSGLPNDRFFAVRPEGSVSTLKIQRTERGDSAVYLCASSLAKGLAGARGHEQFFGPGTRLTVL.

The chain joins TRBV9 to TRBJ2-3, with TRBD1 matching 7 bases. Trimming cost V 3 bases and J 8 bases; bases outside gene matches: 9. CDR1 SGDLS and CDR2 YYNGEE come from the germline V gene. The CDR3 runs to 14 residues. CDR3 bases: TGTGCCAGCAGCGAAGGGACAGTGTGGGCTACGCAGTATTTT. Amino acids: CASSEGTVWATQYF.

This clone was detected only once. This chain links TRBV19 with TRBJ2-1; 14 bases line up with TRBD2. The CDR3 totals 14 residues. Germline assignment: CDR1 LNHDA and CDR2 SQIVND (reference sequence). Losses at the gene ends were 1 base for V and 10 bases for J; bases not matched to a gene: 0. CDR3 sequence reads: CASSIGTSGREQFF. In DNA form, the CDR3 reads TGTGCCAGTAGTATAGGGACTAGCGGGAGGGAGCAGTTCTTC.

The J gene is TRBJ2-7, the V gene TRBV2; TRBD1 agrees at 9 bases. V lost 8 bases to trimming and J lost 2 bases; unmatched junction nucleotides: 10. CDR1 is SNHLY, CDR2 FYNNEI, per germline. The CDR3 runs 15 residues. CDR3 region: CASRTGTGWTYEQYF. CDR3 DNA: TGTGCCAGCCGGACGGGGACAGGGTGGACCTACGAGCAGTACTTC.

The chain uses TRBV28 and TRBJ2-5; 7 bases match TRBD1. This CDR3 is 13 amino acids long. Germline V CDR1 and CDR2: MDHEN, SYDVKM. V was pared by 6 bases and J by 7 bases, with 8 bases of the junction left unmatched. The CDR3 loop is CASSPGQVTTQYF. The CDR3, as DNA: TGTGCCAGCAGCCCTGGACAGGTGACGACCCAGTACTTC.